This TCR beta chain was identified in a study of T cell responses to AZD1222 COVID-19 vaccine. TCRdb keeps only in-frame clones here, not all; method: immunoSEQ multiplex PCR. The sample consists of over 95,000 clones, roughly nine tenths of them appearing once. Findings and caveats of the study: Spike-specific TCR breadth and depth both grew after two AZD1222 doses. Spike regions recognized by vaccine-associated CD4 TCRs spanned the protein, led by 160-218 and 743-854. The reported proportion of spike-specific TCRs targeting unmutated variant regions was nearly half. Donors in the cohort were predominantly white British and more often female, and clonal diversity was possibly underestimated.

A note on this clone: What it binds is not known.

V lost 0 bases to trimming and J lost 4 bases, with 10 bases between them. The length of the CDR3 is 15 residues. Germline lookup yields CDR1 MNHEY and CDR2 SVGAGI. The TCR was taken from an adult in good health. J is TRBJ2-1 and V is TRBV6-5; D unclear. The sample in question was peripheral blood, obtained on day 0 of AZD1222 vaccination. CDR3 residues: CASSYSGSRYNEQFF. In DNA form, the CDR3 reads TGTGCCAGCAGTTACTCGGGTTCCAGGTACAATGAGCAGTTCTTC.